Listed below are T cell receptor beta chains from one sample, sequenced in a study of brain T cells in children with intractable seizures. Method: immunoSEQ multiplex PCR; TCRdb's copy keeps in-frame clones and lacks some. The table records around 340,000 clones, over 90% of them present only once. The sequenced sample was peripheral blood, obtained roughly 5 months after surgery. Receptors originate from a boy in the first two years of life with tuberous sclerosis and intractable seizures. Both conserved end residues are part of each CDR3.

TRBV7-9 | CASSPPARQHYGYTF
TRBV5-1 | CASSPAGVGKDGYTF
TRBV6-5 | CASSYQRGYEQYF
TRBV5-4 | CASSSLPSGRAYEQYF
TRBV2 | CASRTVTNYGYTF
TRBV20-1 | CSASAGRGYEQYF
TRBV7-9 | CASSLSTFYGYTF
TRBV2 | CASQQSGAGANVLTF
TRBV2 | CASSGRGDTEAFF
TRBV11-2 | CASIQSSGANVLTF
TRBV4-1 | CASSQAGGGNTDTQYF
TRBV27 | CASRITREGTEAFF
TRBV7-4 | CACKRRSNEKLFF
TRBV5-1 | CASSLAPPGGGTTYEQYF
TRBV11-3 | CASSFDGRDVGNEQFF
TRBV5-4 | CASSLWSSYNSPLHF
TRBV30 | CAWSGGRVGTEAFF
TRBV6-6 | CASTGTGDTSNGYTF
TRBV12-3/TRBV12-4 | CASSSADRVGAFF
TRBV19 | CASSVGYEQYF
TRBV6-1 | CASIVPYSDEQFF
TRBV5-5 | CASSLFLRAPGNTIYF
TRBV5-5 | CASSLGDGVFFSYEQYF
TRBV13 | CASSLEGDQETQYF
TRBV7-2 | CASSSRQSYEQYF
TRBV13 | CASSFSVGSNEQFF
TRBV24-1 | CATSDLQGQSTEAFF
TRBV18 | CASSRGDPIGNQPQHF
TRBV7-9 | CASSSPPTGQPETQYF
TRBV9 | CASSAGQGRPSTDTQYF
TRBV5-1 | CASSPMTSGITDTQYF
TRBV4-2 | CASSQDRTSGRNYEQYF
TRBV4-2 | CASSLLTITGLGTEAFF
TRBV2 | CANQNKAGGAEQYF
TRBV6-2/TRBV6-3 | CASSYSRQSSLSGANVLTF
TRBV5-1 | CASSFEVAGVEAFF
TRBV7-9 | CASSLATERSIQNPDTQYF
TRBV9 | CASSPRPGAGLYNEQFF
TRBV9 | CASSPTTTGKLFF
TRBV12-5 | CASGPAGGNQPQHF
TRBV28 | CASSPPGQGFGGYTF
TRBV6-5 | CATLGGSNYGYTF
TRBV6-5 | CATGSGGYGEQFF
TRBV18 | CASSPARVKANTEAFF
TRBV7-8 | CASITGGYPTGANVLTF
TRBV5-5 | CASSLGADYEQYF
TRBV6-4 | CASRGQGRTEAFF
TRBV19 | CASNRDRPDQPQHF
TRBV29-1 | CSVDRGPYGYTF
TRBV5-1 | CASSLWYGGEKDYEQYF
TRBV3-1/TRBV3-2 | CASSLGTYSYNEQFF
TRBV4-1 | CASSQGSGGGFYGQFF